This T cell receptor (beta chain) was sequenced for a study of blood T cell repertoires in COVID-19. Overall study context: Sources were T cells, B-cell-depleted T cells, or PBMCs; the material itself was cDNA or gDNA.

Here immunoSEQ multiplex PCR was the method, and the copy in TCRdb shows in-frame clones only, minus some. The table records roughly 250,000 clones, 70% to 85% of them present only once. The CDR3 totals 16 residues. The V and J ends lost 0 bases and 3 bases, in that order; junction bases with no gene match: 1. Germline CDR1 reads LGHDT; CDR2 reads YNNKEL (reference sequence). The clonotype comes from a human donor with COVID-19, enrolled during active disease. The donor label of this sample is uncertain. The rearrangement links TRBV3-1 (or the pseudogene TRBV3-2) to TRBJ2-3; 12 bases map to TRBD2. Material: peripheral blood. DNA for the CDR3: TGTGCCAGCAGCCAAGATCTAGCGGGAGGGACAGATACGCAGTATTTT. Its protein is CASSQDLAGGTDTQYF.